The 28 T cell receptor beta chains below all came from one sample that was sequenced in a study of early T cells in non-severe SARS-CoV-2 infection. TCRdb re-analysed the 5' RACE reads in MiXCR, keeping a single row per CDR3 protein. This sample carries roughly 70,000 distinct CDR3 sequences, 20% of them seen once, and the ten largest clones take approximately 15%. Here the sequenced sample was whole blood, taken at baseline. These TCRs come from an adult who was a healthcare worker with PCR-confirmed SARS-CoV-2 infection or an uninfected control (not recorded which).

The chain joins TRBV5-1 to TRBJ2-3; D gene unclear. Per the germline V gene, CDR1 is SGHRS and CDR2 is YFSETQ. The V end lost 1 base, the J end lost 0 bases, and 9 bases lay between the germline ends. This CDR3 is 15 amino acids long. The CDR3 DNA is TGCGCCAGCAGCTTGAGATTGTCTAGCACAGATACGCAGTATTTT. Its protein product is CASSLRLSSTDTQYF.

This clonotype was observed a single time. This chain links TRBV5-8 with TRBJ1-2, with D tentatively TRBD1 (6 bases). Germline assignment: CDR1 SGHTS and CDR2 YDEGEE. The CDR3 is made up of 13 amino acids. Trimming pared 2 bases from V and 6 bases from J, leaving 11 bases between. The DNA for the CDR3 is TGTGCCAGCAGCTTACAGGGAAGGGATGGCTACACCTTC. Residues: CASSLQGRDGYTF.

The chain is built from TRBV11-2 and TRBJ2-1; the D is unclear. With 1 base removed from V and 10 bases from J, the gap between germline ends came to 5 bases. CDR1 is SGHAT, CDR2 FQNNGV, per germline. CDR3 length: 11 amino acids. This CDR3 reads CASSLAREQFF. Here the CDR3 DNA reads TGTGCCAGCAGCTTAGCCCGGGAGCAGTTCTTC. Looking up the rest from reference TRBV11-2 and TRBJ2-1 gives the full variable domain: EAGVAQSPRYKIIEKRQSVAFWCNPISGHATLYWYQQILGQGPKLLIQFQNNGVVDDSQLPKDRFSAERLKGVDSTLKIQPAKLEDSAVYLCASSLAREQFFGPGTRLTVL.

At least ten counts were recorded for this clonotype. The chain couples TRBV7-6 to TRBJ2-5; 7 nucleotides match TRBD2. The J segment lost 4 bases and the V segment lost 5 bases, leaving 7 bases of the junction unmatched. The CDR3 is 14 residues long. Germline V gene sequence: CDR1 SGHVS, CDR2 FNYEAQ. The CDR3 DNA sequence: TGTGCCAGCAGCCTAAGAGCGGGGCGAGAGACCCAGTACTTC. This gives the protein CASSLRAGRETQYF.

J is TRBJ2-2 and V is TRBV2; 7 positions match TRBD1. The V segment lost 4 bases and the J segment 0 bases; nucleotides outside the gene matches: 11. The CDR3 runs to 18 residues. Per germline, CDR1 SNHLY and CDR2 FYNNEI. CDR3 sequence: CASSGVTGESPNTGELFF. The CDR3 DNA sequence: TGTGCCAGCAGTGGGGTCACAGGGGAGTCTCCGAACACCGGGGAGCTGTTTTTT.

The chain has TRBV11-2 and TRBJ1-3; no definite D call. The CDR3 runs to 15 residues. Trimming stripped 5 bases from V and 0 bases from J, with 11 bases between. Germline V lookup: CDR1 SGHAT, CDR2 FQNNGV. CDR3 sequence: CASSVLGGSGNTIYF. The CDR3 nucleotides are TGTGCCAGCAGCGTGCTGGGAGGCTCTGGAAACACCATATATTTT.

This clonotype was seen ten or more times. The chain is built from TRBV7-3 and TRBJ1-1, with TRBD1 matching 10 bases. CDR1 SGHTA and CDR2 FQGTGA come from the germline V gene. Trimming at V came to 8 bases and at J to 3 bases, leaving 6 bases not matched to a gene. This CDR3 contains 14 residues. The CDR3 sequence is CASRRTGGDTEAFF. In DNA form, the CDR3 reads TGTGCCAGCCGCCGGACAGGGGGAGACACTGAAGCTTTCTTT.

This chain joins TRBV6-4 and TRBJ1-1; maybe TRBD1 (5 bases). Per germline, CDR1 MRHNA and CDR2 SNTAGT. V lost 6 bases and J lost 4, with 15 bases in between. The length of the CDR3 is 14 residues. The CDR3 region is CASRSDSSGTEAFF. CDR3 nucleotides: TGTGCCAGCAGGAGCGACAGTTCTGGCACTGAAGCTTTCTTT.

The CDR3 reads CASSQGVFGNEQFF. CDR3 DNA: TGCGCCAGCAGCCAAGGGGTATTCGGGAATGAGCAGTTCTTC. This chain connects TRBV4-1 to TRBJ2-1; no clear D gene. CDR1 and CDR2 (germline): MGHRA, YSYEKL. The CDR3 has 14 residues. Deletions cut 1 base from V and 7 bases from J, with 11 bases between.

This rearrangement joins TRBV2 to TRBJ2-7, with 9 bases matching TRBD1. The ends lost 6 bases at V and 1 base at J; junction bases unmatched: 1. The V gene's germline CDR1 is SNHLY and CDR2 FYNNEI. This CDR3 contains 13 residues. The CDR3, as DNA: TGTGCCAGCAGGGGACAGGGTTCCTACGAGCAGTACTTC. This gives the protein CASRGQGSYEQYF.

At least ten counts were recorded for this clonotype. This chain uses TRBV3-1 with TRBJ2-6; 12 nucleotides align to TRBD2. J was trimmed by 0 bases and V by 4 bases; bases with no gene match: 16. Germline CDR1 reads LGHDT; CDR2 reads YNNKEL (reference sequence). CDR3 size: 22 residues. In DNA form, the CDR3 reads TGTGCCAGCAGCCCTTACACCCTACTAGCGGGGGGCCTTAGCTCTGGGGCCAACGTCCTGACTTTC. Its protein is CASSPYTLLAGGLSSGANVLTF.

This clonotype came up a few times. The chain uses TRBV6-6 and TRBJ1-2; D is possibly TRBD1 (5 bases). Germline V lookup: CDR1 MNHNY, CDR2 SVGAGI (reference sequence). Trimming left V 4 bases short and J 4 bases short, with 13 bases between. CDR3 length equals 14 residues. The CDR3 DNA follows: TGTGCCAGCAGTTCCTTTGGGAGGGGCTATGGCTACACCTTC. It is translated as CASSSFGRGYGYTF.

This clonotype has just a few counts. The chain joins TRBV7-3 to TRBJ2-1, with D perhaps matching TRBD1 (5 bases). Trimming stripped 5 bases from V and 0 bases from J, with 11 bases between. CDR1 and CDR2 (germline): SGHTA, FQGTGA. This CDR3 is built from 15 residues. The CDR3 DNA reads TGTGCCAGCAGCGCGACAGCCAGCTCCTACAATGAGCAGTTCTTC. The encoded protein is CASSATASSYNEQFF.

The chain combines TRBV6-5 with TRBJ1-2; D is ambiguous. The ends were cut back, 0 bases at V and 1 base at J, with 12 bases in the middle. The CDR3 runs 16 residues. CDR1 and CDR2 (germline): MNHEY, SVGAGI. CDR3 coding DNA: TGTGCCAGCAGTTACTCGGGAGGTTTGGGTAACTATGGCTACACCTTC. It is translated as CASSYSGGLGNYGYTF.

This clonotype was found a few times. The rearrangement links TRBV4-1 to TRBJ2-4; D is unclear. This CDR3 contains 14 residues. V was clipped by 8 bases and J by 0 bases, with 11 bases between them. The germline V gene encodes CDR1 MGHRA and CDR2 YSYEKL. For the CDR3, the DNA is TGCGCCAGCGCGGACCCACTAGCCAAAAACATTCAGTACTTC. This translates into CASADPLAKNIQYF.

This clonotype was seen a few times. V usage is TRBV7-6 and J usage is TRBJ2-3; D is ambiguous. This CDR3 is built from 13 residues. The germline V and J ends were trimmed by 3 bases and 2 bases, with 6 bases remaining between them. Germline-derived CDR1 and CDR2 are SGHVS and FNYEAQ. CDR3 in DNA: TGTGCCAGCAGCTTTGGGAACACAGATACGCAGTATTTT. Protein: CASSFGNTDTQYF.

The rearrangement joins TRBV20-1 to TRBJ1-1; tentatively, D is TRBD1 (5 bases). V lost 5 bases to trimming and J lost 8 bases, with 18 bases between them. Germline lookup yields CDR1 DFQATT and CDR2 SNEGSKA (reference sequence). This CDR3 has 13 residues. The CDR3 sequence: CSAGGRVLGEAFF. In nucleotides, the CDR3 is TGCAGTGCTGGAGGCAGGGTTTTAGGGGAAGCTTTCTTT.

At least ten counts were recorded for this clonotype. The V call is TRBV30, the J call TRBJ1-1, with D uncertain. The CDR3 has 13 amino acids. The germline CDR1 and CDR2 sequences are GTSNPN and SVGIG (reference sequence). V was cut by 4 bases and J by 0 bases, with 9 bases left in between. CDR3 sequence reads: CAWNRIMNTEAFF. The CDR3 DNA reads TGTGCCTGGAATCGTATTATGAACACTGAAGCTTTCTTT. Together with reference TRBV30 and TRBJ1-1, the CDR3 gives the full variable domain: SQTIHQWPATLVQPVGSPLSLECTVEGTSNPNLYWYRQAAGRGLQLLFYSVGIGQISSEVPQNLSASRPQDRQFILSSKKLLLSDSGFYLCAWNRIMNTEAFFGQGTRLTVV.

The chain uses TRBV19 and TRBJ2-2; TRBD2 is a possible D gene (6 bases). From germline, CDR1 is LNHDA and CDR2 SQIVND (reference sequence). Trimming pared 4 bases from V and 5 bases from J, leaving 17 bases between. This CDR3 has 16 amino acids. The CDR3, as DNA: TGTGCCAGTAGTAGCCTCGCGGGGACGAGGACCGGGGAGCTGTTTTTT. It is translated as CASSSLAGTRTGELFF.

The gene calls are TRBV5-1 and TRBJ2-5; perhaps D is TRBD1 or TRBD2 (5 bases each). The CDR3 is made up of 13 amino acids. Per the germline V gene, CDR1 is SGHRS and CDR2 is YFSETQ. Trimming cost V 4 bases and J 4 bases, with 11 bases left between them. The CDR3 reads CASSLGTRETQYF. For the CDR3, the DNA is TGCGCCAGCAGCCTCGGGACCCGAGAGACCCAGTACTTC.

The genes are TRBV7-3 and TRBJ2-2, with a weak D call TRBD2 (7 bases). Germline assignment: CDR1 SGHTA and CDR2 FQGTGA. V lost 5 bases, J lost 7 bases, and 20 bases lay in between. The CDR3 consists of 16 residues. CDR3 nucleotides: TGTGCCAGCAGCCTTGGCGGGGGCCCCGAAAGCGGGGAGCTGTTTTTT. It encodes CASSLGGGPESGELFF.

The genes are TRBV5-1 and TRBJ2-2, with D perhaps TRBD1 (5 bases). The CDR3 is made up of 16 amino acids. V was trimmed by 0 bases and J by 1 base, leaving 10 bases between them. Germline values: CDR1 SGHRS, CDR2 YFSETQ. Written as DNA, the CDR3 is TGCGCCAGCAGCTTGGACGCACAGGTGAACACCGGGGAGCTGTTTTTT. Translation gives CASSLDAQVNTGELFF. The full variable domain, in which reference TRBV5-1 and TRBJ2-2 provide the parts outside the CDR3, is KAGVTQTPRYLIKTRGQQVTLSCSPISGHRSVSWYQQTPGQGLQFLFEYFSETQRNKGNFPGRFSGRQFSNSRSEMNVSTLELGDSALYLCASSLDAQVNTGELFFGEGSRLTVL.

The chain combines TRBV12-3 or TRBV12-4 with TRBJ1-6, with a tentative D call TRBD1 (5 bases). The V and J ends lost 5 bases and 14 bases respectively, with 10 bases between them. This CDR3 is built from 11 residues. The CDR3 nucleotides read TGTGCCAGCAGTCCCGGGGGAACCCTCCACTTT. It encodes CASSPGGTLHF.

A word on this clonotype: Here the CDR3 omits its conserved ending phenylalanine or tryptophan, so a read error is the likely source. The chain couples TRBV13 to TRBJ2-7; D may match TRBD1 or TRBD2 (6 bases each). The CDR3 spans 13 residues. Trimming cost V 5 bases and J 6 bases, with 14 bases left between them. Per the germline V gene, CDR1 is PRHDT and CDR2 is FYEKMQ (reference sequence). CDR3 residues: CASSQLQGGEQYY. As DNA, the CDR3 is TGTGCCAGCAGCCAATTACAGGGAGGCGAGCAGTACTAC.

This clonotype was counted ten times or more. The chain recombines TRBV10-2 with TRBJ1-5; D may be TRBD1 (5 bases). The CDR3 runs to 15 residues. CDR1 WSHSY and CDR2 SAAADI come from the germline V gene. V was pared by 2 bases and J by 7 bases, with 15 bases between. The CDR3 DNA is TGCGCCAGCAGTGAGGCTGGGACCGCCAAGCAGCCCCAGCATTTT. As protein: CASSEAGTAKQPQHF.

This sequence joins TRBV4-1 and TRBJ2-4; D is undetermined. Germline V gene lookup returns CDR1 MGHRA and CDR2 YSYEKL. The CDR3 sequence is 14 residues long. The V gene lost 1 base and the J gene lost 1 base, with 5 bases spanning the gap. CDR3 amino acids: CASSQGLAKNIQYF. The CDR3 DNA reads TGCGCCAGCAGCCAAGGACTGGCCAAAAACATTCAGTACTTC.

The chain recombines TRBV5-6 with TRBJ2-1, with 7 bases that match TRBD2. V was clipped by 1 base and J by 7 bases; unmatched bases: 2. In germline, CDR1 is SGHDT, CDR2 YYEEEE. The CDR3 loop spans 13 amino acids. The CDR3 spells CASSLSSGNEQFF. CDR3 coding DNA: TGTGCCAGCAGCTTGAGTAGCGGGAATGAGCAGTTCTTC. The full variable domain, rest sourced from reference TRBV5-6 and TRBJ2-1, is DAGVTQSPTHLIKTRGQQVTLRCSPKSGHDTVSWYQQALGQGPQFIFQYYEEEERQRGNFPDRFSGHQFPNYSSELNVNALLLGDSALYLCASSLSSGNEQFFGPGTRLTVL.

This clonotype was seen many times. CDR3 in DNA: TGTGCCAGCAGCCAACCAGGGGGGCTAGCGGGGGACCAAGAGACCCAGTACTTC. Its protein product is CASSQPGGLAGDQETQYF. This chain links TRBV3-1 with TRBJ2-5; 10 bases match TRBD2. This CDR3 comprises 18 residues. With V trimmed by 2 bases and J by 0 bases, 9 bases remained unmatched. Germline-derived CDR1 and CDR2 are LGHDT and YNNKEL (reference sequence).